This is a list of T cell receptor beta chains from one sample in a study of blood T cells in healthy people across ages. TCRdb re-derived calls from the 5' RACE reads in MiXCR, one entry per CDR3 protein. The table lists fewer than 2 million distinct CDR3 sequences, roughly 43% of them singletons, with under 30% in the top ten. Sequenced material: blood. The receptors derive from a human donor in good health. CDR3s include the opening cysteine and the closing phenylalanine or tryptophan. D genes are given only for firm matches. Clone size is shown for a subset of rows, as once, few, many or a class of expanded clone.

D gene: .
J gene: TRBJ1-5
V gene: TRBV5-1
clone size: few
CDR3 DNA: TGCGCCAGCAGCTTGGGGCCGGGCCGCTTCCCGCATTTT
CDR3 protein: CASSLGPGRFPHF

D gene: TRBD2
J gene: TRBJ2-1
V gene: TRBV7-9
clone size: .
CDR3 DNA: TGTGCCAGCAGCTCGCCAGCGGGGGGGCAGGATGAGCAGTTCTTC
CDR3 protein: CASSSPAGGQDEQFF

D gene: TRBD2
J gene: TRBJ2-1
V gene: TRBV24-1
clone size: few
CDR3 DNA: TGTGCCACCAGTGACCTGACTAGCGGGGACCATGAGCAGTTCTTC
CDR3 protein: CATSDLTSGDHEQFF

D gene: .
J gene: TRBJ1-6
V gene: TRBV7-2
clone size: .
CDR3 DNA: TGTGCCAGCAGCTTATCAGGGCTTCCCCTCCACTTT
CDR3 protein: CASSLSGLPLHF

D gene: .
J gene: TRBJ2-3
V gene: TRBV9
clone size: .
CDR3 DNA: TGTGCCAGCAGCGTACTGTGGGGCACAGATACGCAGTATTTT
CDR3 protein: CASSVLWGTDTQYF

D gene: .
J gene: TRBJ2-1
V gene: TRBV6-6
clone size: .
CDR3 DNA: TGTGCCAGCAGTTACTCACCAGCCACAGGGCACAATGAGCAGTTCTTC
CDR3 protein: CASSYSPATGHNEQFF

D gene: .
J gene: TRBJ2-6
V gene: TRBV5-1
clone size: .
CDR3 DNA: TGCGCCAGCAGCTTTTCCCCAGACCCTGGGGCCAACGTCCTGACTTTC
CDR3 protein: CASSFSPDPGANVLTF

D gene: TRBD2
J gene: TRBJ2-3
V gene: TRBV10-3
clone size: few
CDR3 DNA: TGTGCCGCCAGCCCCACGACTAGCGGGGGAGAGATTACGCAGTATTTT
CDR3 protein: CAASPTTSGGEITQYF

D gene: .
J gene: TRBJ1-1
V gene: TRBV6-5
clone size: .
CDR3 DNA: TGTGCCAGCAGTCCGGGGACCTGGACTGAAGCTTTCTTT
CDR3 protein: CASSPGTWTEAFF

D gene: .
J gene: TRBJ2-1
V gene: TRBV5-1
clone size: .
CDR3 DNA: TGCGCCGGCAGCGAACAAGGGGGAGATGAGCAGTTCTTC
CDR3 protein: CAGSEQGGDEQFF

D gene: TRBD2
J gene: TRBJ2-3
V gene: TRBV20-1
clone size: .
CDR3 DNA: TGCAGTGCCGAAACGGGGGGGAGCACAGATACGCAGTATTTT
CDR3 protein: CSAETGGSTDTQYF

D gene: TRBD2
J gene: TRBJ2-3
V gene: TRBV7-8
clone size: .
CDR3 DNA: TGTGCCAGCAGCCTGGGACTAGCGGGGGGGGCAAGCACAGATACGCAGTATTTT
CDR3 protein: CASSLGLAGGASTDTQYF

D gene: .
J gene: TRBJ2-7
V gene: TRBV3-1
clone size: many
CDR3 DNA: TGTGCCAGCAGCCACCATACCTACGAGCAGTACTTC
CDR3 protein: CASSHHTYEQYF

D gene: TRBD1
J gene: TRBJ2-1
V gene: TRBV15
clone size: .
CDR3 DNA: TGTGCCACCAGCCCTCGACAGGGTTTGTTCAATGAGCAGTTCTTC
CDR3 protein: CATSPRQGLFNEQFF

D gene: .
J gene: TRBJ1-6
V gene: TRBV7-8
clone size: .
CDR3 DNA: TGTGCCAGCAGCTTAGCGACAGAAGGGTATAATTCACCCCTCCACTTT
CDR3 protein: CASSLATEGYNSPLHF

D gene: TRBD2
J gene: TRBJ2-4
V gene: TRBV12-3/TRBV12-4
clone size: .
CDR3 DNA: TGTGCCAGCAGTGGGGAGGGAGCGGGTATTCAGTACTTC
CDR3 protein: CASSGEGAGIQYF

D gene: TRBD2
J gene: TRBJ2-3
V gene: TRBV11-2
clone size: .
CDR3 DNA: TGTGCCAGCAGCTTCCCACCTTATCCTAGCGGGTGGGATACGCAGTATTTT
CDR3 protein: CASSFPPYPSGWDTQYF

D gene: .
J gene: TRBJ2-1
V gene: TRBV5-1
clone size: few
CDR3 DNA: TGCGCCAGCAGCCCTGACACAGAGCAGTTCTTC
CDR3 protein: CASSPDTEQFF

D gene: .
J gene: TRBJ1-2
V gene: TRBV10-3
clone size: few
CDR3 DNA: TGTGCCATCAGGGAGTCGACAACGGACGGCTACACCTTC
CDR3 protein: CAIRESTTDGYTF

D gene: TRBD1
J gene: TRBJ1-2
V gene: TRBV7-2
clone size: .
CDR3 DNA: TGTGCCAGCAGCTTGGGAAGGGACAGGGGGCATGGCTACACCTTC
CDR3 protein: CASSLGRDRGHGYTF

D gene: .
J gene: TRBJ1-2
V gene: TRBV11-1
clone size: many
CDR3 DNA: TGTGCCAGCAGCCGCGATACGGACTATGGCTACACCTTC
CDR3 protein: CASSRDTDYGYTF

D gene: .
J gene: TRBJ2-5
V gene: TRBV5-1
clone size: .
CDR3 DNA: TGCGCCAGCAGCTTGGGAGAGAAGCGGTACTTC
CDR3 protein: CASSLGEKRYF

D gene: .
J gene: TRBJ2-7
V gene: TRBV20-1
clone size: .
CDR3 DNA: TGCAGTGGGCGCGGGGGCTACACCTACGAGCAGTACTTC
CDR3 protein: CSGRGGYTYEQYF

D gene: .
J gene: TRBJ1-1
V gene: TRBV7-2
clone size: few
CDR3 DNA: TGTGCCAGCAGCCTACGGACGGTACGGACTGGTGGAGCTTTCTTT
CDR3 protein: CASSLRTVRTGGAFF

D gene: .
J gene: TRBJ2-1
V gene: TRBV11-1
clone size: .
CDR3 DNA: TGTGCCAGCAGCCGAAACAGGGTCCCCCAATACAATGAGCAGTTCTTC
CDR3 protein: CASSRNRVPQYNEQFF

D gene: .
J gene: TRBJ1-6
V gene: TRBV6-1
clone size: few
CDR3 DNA: TGTGCCAGCAGTGAAATAAGGGGAGATAATCCACCCCTCCACTTT
CDR3 protein: CASSEIRGDNPPLHF

D gene: .
J gene: TRBJ2-7
V gene: TRBV10-3
clone size: .
CDR3 DNA: TGTGCCATCAGTGAGTCATCGCGCGAGCAGTACTTC
CDR3 protein: CAISESSREQYF

D gene: .
J gene: TRBJ2-2
V gene: TRBV7-2
clone size: .
CDR3 DNA: TGTGCCAGCAGCCCAGAGGGCGTAGCGGTTAACACCGGGGAGCTGTTTTTT
CDR3 protein: CASSPEGVAVNTGELFF

D gene: .
J gene: TRBJ1-2
V gene: TRBV7-2
clone size: .
CDR3 DNA: .
CDR3 protein: CASSLVGPGSSCTF

D gene: TRBD2
J gene: TRBJ2-3
V gene: TRBV28
clone size: .
CDR3 DNA: TGTGCCAGCAGTGGAATAGCGGGGGGACCCACAGATACGCAGTATTTT
CDR3 protein: CASSGIAGGPTDTQYF

D gene: .
J gene: TRBJ1-1
V gene: TRBV19
clone size: .
CDR3 DNA: TGTGCCAGTAGTACCATGATGGCCACTGAAGCTTTCTTT
CDR3 protein: CASSTMMATEAFF

D gene: TRBD1
J gene: TRBJ1-2
V gene: TRBV25-1
clone size: .
CDR3 DNA: TGTGCCAGCAGTGGATCCGTGGGACAGGGATTGTACGGCTACACCTTC
CDR3 protein: CASSGSVGQGLYGYTF

D gene: .
J gene: TRBJ1-2
V gene: TRBV27
clone size: .
CDR3 DNA: TGTGCCAGCAGCGAAGGTGGGGGGGTGAACTATGGCTACACCTTC
CDR3 protein: CASSEGGGVNYGYTF

D gene: .
J gene: TRBJ2-7
V gene: TRBV6-6
clone size: .
CDR3 DNA: TGTGCCAGCAGCCAGCCCTCCAGGGGGGCTGGAGGCGAGCAGTACTTC
CDR3 protein: CASSQPSRGAGGEQYF

D gene: .
J gene: TRBJ2-7
V gene: TRBV12-3/TRBV12-4
clone size: few
CDR3 DNA: TGTGCCAGCAGTTTTGGTCTCGGACAATCCTACGAGCAGTACTTC
CDR3 protein: CASSFGLGQSYEQYF

D gene: TRBD1
J gene: TRBJ2-7
V gene: TRBV7-8
clone size: few
CDR3 DNA: TGTGCCAGCACCTCCCAAGGGACAGGGGTTTCGTACGAGCAGTACTTC
CDR3 protein: CASTSQGTGVSYEQYF

D gene: TRBD1
J gene: TRBJ1-4
V gene: TRBV12-3/TRBV12-4
clone size: .
CDR3 DNA: TGTGCCAGCAGTCCCGGACAGGTTGGATTAACTAATGAAAAACTGTTTTTT
CDR3 protein: CASSPGQVGLTNEKLFF

D gene: .
J gene: TRBJ2-7
V gene: TRBV4-3
clone size: .
CDR3 DNA: TGCGCCAGCAGCCAAGTGGTAGATACCTACGAGCAGTACTTC
CDR3 protein: CASSQVVDTYEQYF

D gene: .
J gene: TRBJ1-4
V gene: TRBV4-1
clone size: few
CDR3 DNA: TGCGCCAGCAGCCAAGATTTGACCTTTAATGAAAAACTGTTTTTT
CDR3 protein: CASSQDLTFNEKLFF

D gene: .
J gene: TRBJ2-5
V gene: TRBV5-1
clone size: .
CDR3 DNA: TGCGCCAGCAGCTTGGAAGGCAGGGAGGACGAGCGGTACTTC
CDR3 protein: CASSLEGREDERYF

D gene: TRBD2
J gene: TRBJ2-7
V gene: TRBV28
clone size: few
CDR3 DNA: TGTGCCAGCCTAGGACTAGTCCCCTACGAGCAGTACTTC
CDR3 protein: CASLGLVPYEQYF

D gene: .
J gene: TRBJ2-1
V gene: TRBV29-1
clone size: .
CDR3 DNA: TGCAGCGTTGAAGATCGGAAAAACCCCTACAATGAGCAGTTCTTC
CDR3 protein: CSVEDRKNPYNEQFF

D gene: .
J gene: TRBJ2-7
V gene: TRBV7-9
clone size: .
CDR3 DNA: TGTGCCAGTAGCTTAGACGCAGACGAGCAGTACTTC
CDR3 protein: CASSLDADEQYF

D gene: .
J gene: TRBJ2-1
V gene: TRBV12-5
clone size: few
CDR3 DNA: TGTGCTAGTGGTTTGAAGCTTCGTGGGCAGGGCGACAATGAGCAGTTCTTC
CDR3 protein: CASGLKLRGQGDNEQFF

D gene: .
J gene: TRBJ2-4
V gene: TRBV7-2
clone size: .
CDR3 DNA: TGTGCCAGCCCCTATCGCCGAGGGTCCTCAGCCATAAACATTCAGTACTTC
CDR3 protein: CASPYRRGSSAINIQYF

D gene: TRBD2
J gene: TRBJ2-1
V gene: TRBV7-6
clone size: .
CDR3 DNA: TGTGCCAGCAGCTTAGGGTCGGGGGGGCATAGTGAGCAGTTCTTC
CDR3 protein: CASSLGSGGHSEQFF

D gene: TRBD1
J gene: TRBJ1-2
V gene: TRBV2
clone size: .
CDR3 DNA: TGTGCCTGCATTACGCCGGGACAGGGCGCCTATGGCTACACCTTC
CDR3 protein: CACITPGQGAYGYTF

D gene: .
J gene: TRBJ1-4
V gene: TRBV11-2
clone size: .
CDR3 DNA: TGTGCCAGCAGCTTAGGACTCGGGAACTATAATGAAAAACTGTTTTTT
CDR3 protein: CASSLGLGNYNEKLFF

D gene: TRBD2
J gene: TRBJ2-5
V gene: TRBV11-1
clone size: many
CDR3 DNA: TGTGCCAGCAGCTTACTCCTGGGACTAGCGAGGGGAGAGACCCAGTACTTC
CDR3 protein: CASSLLLGLARGETQYF